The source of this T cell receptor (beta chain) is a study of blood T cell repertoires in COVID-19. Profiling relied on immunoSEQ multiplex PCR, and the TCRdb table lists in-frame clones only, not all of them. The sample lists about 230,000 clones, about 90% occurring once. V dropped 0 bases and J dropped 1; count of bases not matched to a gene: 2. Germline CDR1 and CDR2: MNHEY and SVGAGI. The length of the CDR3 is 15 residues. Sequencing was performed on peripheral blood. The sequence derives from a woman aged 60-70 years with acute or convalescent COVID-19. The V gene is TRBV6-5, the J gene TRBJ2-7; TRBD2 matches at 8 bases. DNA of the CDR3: TGTGCCAGCAGTTACTCGATAGCGGGGTCCTACGAGCAGTACTTC. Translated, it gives CASSYSIAGSYEQYF.